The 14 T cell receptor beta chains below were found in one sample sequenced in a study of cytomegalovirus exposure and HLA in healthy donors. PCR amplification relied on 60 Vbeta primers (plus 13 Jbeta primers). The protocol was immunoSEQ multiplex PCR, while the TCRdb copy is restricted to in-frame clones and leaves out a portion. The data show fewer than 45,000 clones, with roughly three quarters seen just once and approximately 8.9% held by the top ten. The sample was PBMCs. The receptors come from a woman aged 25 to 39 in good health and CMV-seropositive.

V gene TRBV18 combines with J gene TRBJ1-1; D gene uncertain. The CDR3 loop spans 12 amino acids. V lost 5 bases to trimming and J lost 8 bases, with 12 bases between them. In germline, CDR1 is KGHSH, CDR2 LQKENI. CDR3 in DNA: TGTGCCAGCTCAGATACCGGGAGGGAAGCTTTCTTT. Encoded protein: CASSDTGREAFF.

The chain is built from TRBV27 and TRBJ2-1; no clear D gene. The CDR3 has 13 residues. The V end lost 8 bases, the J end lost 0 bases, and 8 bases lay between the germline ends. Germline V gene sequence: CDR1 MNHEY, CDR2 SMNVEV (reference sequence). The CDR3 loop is CASSPGSYNEQFF. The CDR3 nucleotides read TGTGCCAGCTCCCCCGGCTCCTACAATGAGCAGTTCTTC.

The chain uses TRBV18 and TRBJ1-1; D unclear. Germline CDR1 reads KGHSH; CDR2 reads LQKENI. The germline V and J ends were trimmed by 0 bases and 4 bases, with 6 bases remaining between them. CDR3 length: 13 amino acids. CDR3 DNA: TGTGCCAGCTCACCACCCTTGAGCACTGAAGCTTTCTTT. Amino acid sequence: CASSPPLSTEAFF.

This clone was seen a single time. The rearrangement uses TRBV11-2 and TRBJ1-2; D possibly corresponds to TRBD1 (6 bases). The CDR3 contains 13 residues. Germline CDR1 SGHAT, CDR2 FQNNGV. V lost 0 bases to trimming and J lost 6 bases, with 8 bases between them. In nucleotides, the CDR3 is TGTGCCAGCAGCTTAGACAGGGGTCATGGCTACACCTTC. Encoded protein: CASSLDRGHGYTF.

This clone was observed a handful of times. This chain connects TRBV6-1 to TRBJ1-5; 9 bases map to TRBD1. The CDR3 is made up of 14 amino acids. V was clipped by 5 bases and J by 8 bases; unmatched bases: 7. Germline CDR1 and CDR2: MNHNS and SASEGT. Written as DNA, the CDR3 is TGTGCCAGCAGTACGATGACAGGGGGAGAGCCCCAGCATTTT. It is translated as CASSTMTGGEPQHF.

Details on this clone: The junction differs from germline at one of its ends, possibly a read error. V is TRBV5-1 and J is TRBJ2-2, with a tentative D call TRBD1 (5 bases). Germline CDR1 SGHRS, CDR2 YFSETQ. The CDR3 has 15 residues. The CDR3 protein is CPSSFSDRNTGELFF. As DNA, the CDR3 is TGCCCCAGCAGCTTCAGTGACAGGAACACCGGGGAGCTGTTTTTT.

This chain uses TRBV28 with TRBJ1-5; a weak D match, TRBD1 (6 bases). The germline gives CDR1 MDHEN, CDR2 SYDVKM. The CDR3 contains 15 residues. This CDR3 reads CASASVGQSNQPQHF. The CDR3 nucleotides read TGTGCGAGCGCGAGCGTTGGACAGAGCAATCAGCCCCAGCATTTT.

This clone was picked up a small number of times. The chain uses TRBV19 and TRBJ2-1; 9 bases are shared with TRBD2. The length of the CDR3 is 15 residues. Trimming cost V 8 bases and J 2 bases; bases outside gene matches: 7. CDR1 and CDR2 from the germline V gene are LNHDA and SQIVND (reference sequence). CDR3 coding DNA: TGTGCCAGTCGATCTAGCGGGGAACCCTACAATGAGCAGTTCTTC. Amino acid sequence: CASRSSGEPYNEQFF.

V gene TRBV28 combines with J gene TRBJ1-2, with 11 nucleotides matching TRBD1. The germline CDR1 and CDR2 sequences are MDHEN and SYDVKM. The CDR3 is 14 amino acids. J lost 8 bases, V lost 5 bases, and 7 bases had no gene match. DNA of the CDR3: TGTGCCAGCAGTGCCCCGGGACAGGGGGGCGGCTACACCTTC. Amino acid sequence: CASSAPGQGGGYTF.

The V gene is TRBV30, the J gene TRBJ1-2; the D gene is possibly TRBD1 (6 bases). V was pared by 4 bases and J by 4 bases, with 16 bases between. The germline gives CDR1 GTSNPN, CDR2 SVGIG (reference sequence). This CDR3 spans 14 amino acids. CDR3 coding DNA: TGTGCCTGGACCAGAGCGGGGGCAGGCTATGGCTACACCTTC. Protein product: CAWTRAGAGYGYTF.

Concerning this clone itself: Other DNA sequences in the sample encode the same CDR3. In DNA form, the CDR3 reads TGCGCCAGCAGCTTGGTCGGGAATTCACCCCTCCACTTT. Translated, it gives CASSLVGNSPLHF. This chain joins TRBV5-1 and TRBJ1-6; unclear D gene. CDR1 is SGHRS, CDR2 YFSETQ, per germline. The length of the CDR3 is 13 residues. The germline V and J ends were trimmed by 0 bases and 7 bases, with 5 bases remaining between them.

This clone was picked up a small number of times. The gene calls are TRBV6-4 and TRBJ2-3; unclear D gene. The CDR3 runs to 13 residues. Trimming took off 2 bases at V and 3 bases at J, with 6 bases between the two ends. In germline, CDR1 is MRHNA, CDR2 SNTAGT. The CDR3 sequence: CASSDEETDTQYF. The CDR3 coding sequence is TGTGCCAGCAGTGACGAAGAGACAGATACGCAGTATTTT.

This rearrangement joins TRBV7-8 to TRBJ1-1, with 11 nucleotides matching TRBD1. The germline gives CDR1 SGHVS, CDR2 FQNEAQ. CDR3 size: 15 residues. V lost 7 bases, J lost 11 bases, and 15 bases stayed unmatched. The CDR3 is CASTTAGQGAIRAFF. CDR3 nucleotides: TGTGCCAGCACAACCGCAGGACAGGGGGCTATTAGGGCTTTCTTT.

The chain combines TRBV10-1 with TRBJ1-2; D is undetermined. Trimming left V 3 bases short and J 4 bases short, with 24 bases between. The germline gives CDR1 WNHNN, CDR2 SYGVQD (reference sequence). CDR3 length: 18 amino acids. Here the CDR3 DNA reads TGCGCCAGCAGTGAAAGGGAGGCCCCCTATCCCGAGTCCTATGGCTACACCTTC. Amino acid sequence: CASSEREAPYPESYGYTF.